This T cell receptor beta chain was retrieved from a study of blood T cell repertoires in COVID-19. Germline values: CDR1 SGHRS, CDR2 YFSETQ. This CDR3 is 14 amino acids long. Between the trimmed V and J ends, which lost 0 bases and 4 bases, there was a span of 10 bases. Assay: immunoSEQ multiplex PCR; the TCRdb copy retains only in-frame clones and omits some. The sample has over 350,000 clones, 87% seen once. The specimen was PBMCs or T cells enriched from blood (not recorded which). The J gene is TRBJ2-5, the V gene TRBV5-1; D ambiguous. The sequence derives from a woman aged 18-35 years with acute COVID-19. The CDR3, as DNA: TGCGCCAGCAGCTTGGGAAGGAGTTCAGAGACCCAGTACTTC. Translating gives CASSLGRSSETQYF.